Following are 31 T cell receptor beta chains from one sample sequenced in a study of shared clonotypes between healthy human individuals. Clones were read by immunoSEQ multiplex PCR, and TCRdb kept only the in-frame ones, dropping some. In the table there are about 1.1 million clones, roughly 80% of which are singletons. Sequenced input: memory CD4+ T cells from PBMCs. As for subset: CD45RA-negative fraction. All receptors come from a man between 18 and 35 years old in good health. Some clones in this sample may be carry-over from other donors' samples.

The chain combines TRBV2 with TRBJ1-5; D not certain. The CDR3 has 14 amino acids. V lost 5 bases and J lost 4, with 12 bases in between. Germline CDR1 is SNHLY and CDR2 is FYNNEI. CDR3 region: CASSPSGRNQPQHF. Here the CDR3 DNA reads TGTGCCAGCAGTCCATCGGGCAGGAATCAGCCCCAGCATTTT.

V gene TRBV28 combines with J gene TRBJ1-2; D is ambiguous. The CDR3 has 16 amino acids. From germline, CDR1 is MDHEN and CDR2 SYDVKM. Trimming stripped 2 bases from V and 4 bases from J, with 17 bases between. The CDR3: CASSLVFGPVGYGYTF. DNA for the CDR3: TGTGCCAGCAGTTTAGTGTTCGGGCCGGTGGGCTATGGCTACACCTTC.

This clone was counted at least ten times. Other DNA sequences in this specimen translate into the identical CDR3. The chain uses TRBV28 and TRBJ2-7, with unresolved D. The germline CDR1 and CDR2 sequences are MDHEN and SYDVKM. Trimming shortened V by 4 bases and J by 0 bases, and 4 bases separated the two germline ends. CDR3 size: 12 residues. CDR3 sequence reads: CASSYISYEQYF. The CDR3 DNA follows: TGTGCCAGCAGTTACATCTCCTACGAGCAGTACTTC.

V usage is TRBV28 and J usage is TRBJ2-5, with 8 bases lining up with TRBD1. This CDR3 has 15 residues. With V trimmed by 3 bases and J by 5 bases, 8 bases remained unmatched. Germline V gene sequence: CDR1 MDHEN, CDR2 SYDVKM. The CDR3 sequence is CASSFGQGYAETQYF. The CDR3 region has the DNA TGTGCCAGCAGTTTCGGACAGGGCTATGCGGAGACCCAGTACTTC.

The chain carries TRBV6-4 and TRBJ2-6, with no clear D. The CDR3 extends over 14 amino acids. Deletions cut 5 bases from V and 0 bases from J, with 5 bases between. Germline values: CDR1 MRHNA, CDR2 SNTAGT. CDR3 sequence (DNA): TGTGCCAGCAGTTTGGACTCTGGGGCCAACGTCCTGACTTTC. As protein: CASSLDSGANVLTF.

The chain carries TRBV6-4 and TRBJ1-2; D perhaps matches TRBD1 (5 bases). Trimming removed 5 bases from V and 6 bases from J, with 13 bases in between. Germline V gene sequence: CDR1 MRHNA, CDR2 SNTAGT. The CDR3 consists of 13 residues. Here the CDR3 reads CASSRGFGNGYTF. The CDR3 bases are TGTGCCAGCAGTCGGGGCTTCGGTAATGGCTACACCTTC.

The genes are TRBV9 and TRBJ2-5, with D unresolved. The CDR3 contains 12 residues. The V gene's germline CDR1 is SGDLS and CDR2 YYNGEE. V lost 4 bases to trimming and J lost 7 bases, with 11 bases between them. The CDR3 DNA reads TGTGCCAGCAGCACCCACCGTGGGACCCAGTACTTC. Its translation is CASSTHRGTQYF.

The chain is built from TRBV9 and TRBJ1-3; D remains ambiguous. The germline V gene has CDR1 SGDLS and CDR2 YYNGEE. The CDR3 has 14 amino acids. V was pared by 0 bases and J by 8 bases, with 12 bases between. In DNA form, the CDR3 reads TGTGCCAGCAGCGTAGGCGGGATTGGGGACACCATATATTTT. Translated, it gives CASSVGGIGDTIYF.

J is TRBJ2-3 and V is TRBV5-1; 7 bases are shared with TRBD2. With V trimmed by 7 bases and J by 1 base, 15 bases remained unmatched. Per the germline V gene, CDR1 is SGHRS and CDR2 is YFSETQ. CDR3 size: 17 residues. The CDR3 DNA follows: TGCGCCAGCTCTGGGGGGGAGAGGGGTCCACGCACAGATACGCAGTATTTT. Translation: CASSGGERGPRTDTQYF.

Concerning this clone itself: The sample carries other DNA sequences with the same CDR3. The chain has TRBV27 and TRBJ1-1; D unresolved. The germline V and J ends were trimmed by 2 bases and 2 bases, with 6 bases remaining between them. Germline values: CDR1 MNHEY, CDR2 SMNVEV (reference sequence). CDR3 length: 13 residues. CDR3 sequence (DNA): TGTGCCAGCAGTTTAAGGCTTAACACTGAAGCTTTCTTT. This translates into CASSLRLNTEAFF.

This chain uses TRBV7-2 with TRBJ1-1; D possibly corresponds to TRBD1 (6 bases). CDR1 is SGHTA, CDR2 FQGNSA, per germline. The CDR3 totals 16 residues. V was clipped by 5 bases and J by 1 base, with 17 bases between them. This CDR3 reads CASSPSRLQGNTEAFF. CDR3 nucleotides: TGTGCCAGCAGCCCCAGCCGGCTACAGGGGAACACTGAAGCTTTCTTT.

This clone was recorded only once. CDR3 sequence: CAFRTANYGYTF. As DNA, the CDR3 is TGTGCCTTTCGGACAGCTAACTATGGCTACACCTTC. The chain employs TRBV30 and TRBJ1-2; the D gene is possibly TRBD1 (6 bases). Between the trimmed V and J ends, which lost 7 bases and 0 bases, there was a span of 9 bases. The germline V gene has CDR1 GTSNPN and CDR2 SVGIG (reference sequence). This CDR3 is built from 12 residues. The variable domain in full, with the rest retrieved from reference TRBV30 and TRBJ1-2, is SQTIHQWPATLVQPVGSPLSLECTVEGTSNPNLYWYRQAAGRGLQLLFYSVGIGQISSEVPQNLSASRPQDRQFILSSKKLLLSDSGFYLCAFRTANYGYTFGSGTRLTVV.

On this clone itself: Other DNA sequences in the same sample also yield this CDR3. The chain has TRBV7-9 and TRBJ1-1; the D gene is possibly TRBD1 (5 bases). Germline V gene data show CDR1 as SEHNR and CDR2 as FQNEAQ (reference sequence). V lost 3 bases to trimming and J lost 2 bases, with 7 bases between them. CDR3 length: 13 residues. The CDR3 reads CASSFGANTEAFF. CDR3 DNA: TGTGCCAGCAGCTTCGGGGCAAACACTGAAGCTTTCTTT.

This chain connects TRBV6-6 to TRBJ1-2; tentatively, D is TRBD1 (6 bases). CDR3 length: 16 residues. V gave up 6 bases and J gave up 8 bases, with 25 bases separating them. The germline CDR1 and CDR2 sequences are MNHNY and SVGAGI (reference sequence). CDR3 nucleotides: TGTGCCAGCAGCCGCACCACAGGGAAGGAGGCTTCCGGCTACACCTTC. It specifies CASSRTTGKEASGYTF.

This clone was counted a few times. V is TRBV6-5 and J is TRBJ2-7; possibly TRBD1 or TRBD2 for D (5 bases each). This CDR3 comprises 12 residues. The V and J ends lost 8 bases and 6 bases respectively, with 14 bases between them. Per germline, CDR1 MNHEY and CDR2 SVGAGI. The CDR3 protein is CASGRGRGEQYF. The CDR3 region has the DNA TGTGCCAGCGGTAGGGGACGGGGCGAGCAGTACTTC.

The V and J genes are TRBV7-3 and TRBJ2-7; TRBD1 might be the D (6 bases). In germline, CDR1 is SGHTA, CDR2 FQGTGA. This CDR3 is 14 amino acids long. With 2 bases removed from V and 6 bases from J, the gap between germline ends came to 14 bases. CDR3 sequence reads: CASSLVGARVEQYF. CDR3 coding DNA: TGTGCCAGCAGCTTAGTGGGGGCCAGGGTCGAGCAGTACTTC.

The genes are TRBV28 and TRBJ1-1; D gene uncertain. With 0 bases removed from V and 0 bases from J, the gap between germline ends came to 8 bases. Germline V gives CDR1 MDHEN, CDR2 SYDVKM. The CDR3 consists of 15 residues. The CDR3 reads CASSLWVGLNTEAFF. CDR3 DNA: TGTGCCAGCAGTTTATGGGTCGGACTGAACACTGAAGCTTTCTTT. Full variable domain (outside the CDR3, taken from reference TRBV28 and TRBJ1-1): DVKVTQSSRYLVKRTGEKVFLECVQDMDHENMFWYRQDPGLGLRLIYFSYDVKMKEKGDIPEGYSVSREKKERFSLILESASTNQTSMYLCASSLWVGLNTEAFFGQGTRLTVV.

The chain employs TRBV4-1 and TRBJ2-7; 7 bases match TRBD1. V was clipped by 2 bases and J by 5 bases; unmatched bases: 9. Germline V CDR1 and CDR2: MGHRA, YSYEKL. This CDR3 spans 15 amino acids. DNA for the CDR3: TGCGCCAGCAGCCAAATGACAGGGATTACCCACGAGCAGTACTTC. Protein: CASSQMTGITHEQYF.

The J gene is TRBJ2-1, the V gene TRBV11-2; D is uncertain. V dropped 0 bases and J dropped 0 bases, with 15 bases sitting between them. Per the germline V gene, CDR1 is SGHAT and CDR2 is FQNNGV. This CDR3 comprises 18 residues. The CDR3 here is CASSLDIGSRSSYNEQFF. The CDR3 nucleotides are TGTGCCAGCAGCTTAGATATAGGCAGTAGGAGCTCCTACAATGAGCAGTTCTTC. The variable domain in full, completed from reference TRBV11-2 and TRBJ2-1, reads EAGVAQSPRYKIIEKRQSVAFWCNPISGHATLYWYQQILGQGPKLLIQFQNNGVVDDSQLPKDRFSAERLKGVDSTLKIQPAKLEDSAVYLCASSLDIGSRSSYNEQFFGPGTRLTVL.

In nucleotides, the CDR3 is TGTGCCAGCAGCGTAGACCAGCAAGAGACCCAGTACTTC. This encodes CASSVDQQETQYF. The genes are TRBV9 and TRBJ2-5; no clear D gene. The germline CDR1 and CDR2 sequences are SGDLS and YYNGEE. The CDR3 has 13 amino acids. V was pared by 0 bases and J by 2 bases, with 5 bases between. The whole variable domain, remainder taken from reference TRBV9 and TRBJ2-5, is DSGVTQTPKHLITATGQRVTLRCSPRSGDLSVYWYQQSLDQGLQFLIQYYNGEERAKGNILERFSAQQFPDLHSELNLSSLELGDSALYFCASSVDQQETQYFGPGTRLLVL.

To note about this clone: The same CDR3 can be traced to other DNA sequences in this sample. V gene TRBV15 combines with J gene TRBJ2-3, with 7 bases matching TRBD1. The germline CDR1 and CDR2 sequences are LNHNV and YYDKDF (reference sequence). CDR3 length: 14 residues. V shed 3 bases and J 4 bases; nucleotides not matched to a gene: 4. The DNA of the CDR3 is TGTGCCACCAGCAGGCGACAGGGTGCAGATACGCAGTATTTT. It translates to CATSRRQGADTQYF.

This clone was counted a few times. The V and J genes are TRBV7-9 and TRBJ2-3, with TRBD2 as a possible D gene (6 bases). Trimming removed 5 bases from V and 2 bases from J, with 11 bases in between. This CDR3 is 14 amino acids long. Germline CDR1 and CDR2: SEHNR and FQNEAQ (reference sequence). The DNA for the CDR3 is TGTGCCAGCAGCCCTTTGGACTACACAGATACGCAGTATTTT. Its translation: CASSPLDYTDTQYF.

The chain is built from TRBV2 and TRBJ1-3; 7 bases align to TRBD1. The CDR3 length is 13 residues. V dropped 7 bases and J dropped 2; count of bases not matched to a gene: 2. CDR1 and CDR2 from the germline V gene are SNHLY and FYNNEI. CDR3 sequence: CASTGQAGNTIYF. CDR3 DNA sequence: TGTGCCAGCACCGGACAGGCTGGAAACACCATATATTTT.

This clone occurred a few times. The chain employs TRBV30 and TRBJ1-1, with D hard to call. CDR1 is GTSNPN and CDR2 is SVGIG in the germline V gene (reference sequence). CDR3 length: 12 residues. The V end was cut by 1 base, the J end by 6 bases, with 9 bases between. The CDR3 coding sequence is TGTGCCTGGAGTGCCACCTCCTCTGAAGCTTTCTTT. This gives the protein CAWSATSSEAFF.

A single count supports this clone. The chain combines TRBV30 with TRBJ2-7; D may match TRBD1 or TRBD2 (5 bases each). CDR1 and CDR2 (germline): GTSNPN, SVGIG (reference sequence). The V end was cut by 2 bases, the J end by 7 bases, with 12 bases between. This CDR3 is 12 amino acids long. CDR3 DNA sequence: TGTGCCTGGAGTACAAGAGGGGATGAGCAGTACTTC. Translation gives CAWSTRGDEQYF.

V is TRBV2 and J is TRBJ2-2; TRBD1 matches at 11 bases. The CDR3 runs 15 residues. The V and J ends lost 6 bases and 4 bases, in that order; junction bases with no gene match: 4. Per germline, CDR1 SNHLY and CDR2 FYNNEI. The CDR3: CASRAGTGGTGELFF. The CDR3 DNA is TGTGCCAGCAGGGCCGGGACAGGGGGCACCGGGGAGCTGTTTTTT.

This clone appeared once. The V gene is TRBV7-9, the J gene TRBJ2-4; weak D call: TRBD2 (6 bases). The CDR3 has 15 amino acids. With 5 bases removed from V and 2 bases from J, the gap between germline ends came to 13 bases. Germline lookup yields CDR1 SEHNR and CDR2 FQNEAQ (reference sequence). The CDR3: CASSRPGGSKNIQYF. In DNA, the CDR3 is TGTGCCAGCAGCCGCCCAGGAGGGTCCAAAAACATTCAGTACTTC.

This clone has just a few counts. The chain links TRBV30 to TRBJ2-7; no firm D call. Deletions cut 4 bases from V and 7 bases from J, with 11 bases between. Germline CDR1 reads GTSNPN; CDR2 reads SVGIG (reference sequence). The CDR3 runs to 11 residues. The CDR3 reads CAWKAVGEQYF. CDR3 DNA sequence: TGTGCCTGGAAGGCGGTGGGGGAGCAGTACTTC. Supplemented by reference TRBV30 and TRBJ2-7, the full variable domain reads SQTIHQWPATLVQPVGSPLSLECTVEGTSNPNLYWYRQAAGRGLQLLFYSVGIGQISSEVPQNLSASRPQDRQFILSSKKLLLSDSGFYLCAWKAVGEQYFGPGTRLTVT.

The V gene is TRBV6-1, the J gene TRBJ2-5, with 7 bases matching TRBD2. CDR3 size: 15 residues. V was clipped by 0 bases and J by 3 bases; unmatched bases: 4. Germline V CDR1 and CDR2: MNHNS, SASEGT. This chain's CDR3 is CASSEAHRGEETQYF. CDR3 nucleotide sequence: TGTGCCAGCAGTGAAGCGCACCGGGGGGAAGAGACCCAGTACTTC.

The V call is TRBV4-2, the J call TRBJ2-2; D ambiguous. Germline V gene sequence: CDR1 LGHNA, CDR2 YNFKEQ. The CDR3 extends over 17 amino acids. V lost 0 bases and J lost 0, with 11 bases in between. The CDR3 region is CASSQDPPGTNTGELFF. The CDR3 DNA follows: TGTGCCAGCAGCCAAGACCCCCCAGGAACGAACACCGGGGAGCTGTTTTTT.

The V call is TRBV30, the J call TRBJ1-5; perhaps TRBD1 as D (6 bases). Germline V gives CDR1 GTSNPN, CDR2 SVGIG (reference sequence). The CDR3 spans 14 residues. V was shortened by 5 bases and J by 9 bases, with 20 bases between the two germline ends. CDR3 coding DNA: TGTGCCTGGTCGGCGGGACACGGCCCTTGGCCCCAGCATTTT. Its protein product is CAWSAGHGPWPQHF.